These 7 T cell receptor beta chains share one sample of origin, sequenced in a study of radiotherapy plus CTLA-4 blockade in lung cancer. Profiling relied on immunoSEQ multiplex PCR, and the TCRdb table lists in-frame clones only, not all of them. This repertoire shows tens of thousands of clones, about four fifths found once; its top ten account for about 15%. The sequencing used peripheral blood, collected from a patient treated with radiotherapy plus ipilimumab. The receptors shown here come from a human donor with non-small cell lung cancer that progressed on radiotherapy plus ipilimumab.

The chain recombines TRBV6-6 with TRBJ2-2; D unresolved. There are 12 residues in the CDR3. V was shortened by 5 bases and J by 4 bases, with 5 bases between the two germline ends. CDR1 is MNHNY, CDR2 SVGAGI, per germline (reference sequence). As DNA, the CDR3 is TGTGCCAGCAGTCTCGCCACCGGGGAGCTGTTTTTT. It encodes CASSLATGELFF.

V gene TRBV4-1 combines with J gene TRBJ1-1, with D maybe TRBD1 (6 bases). The CDR3 length is 17 residues. The V end lost 4 bases, the J end lost 5 bases, and 23 bases lay between the germline ends. Germline V lookup: CDR1 MGHRA, CDR2 YSYEKL. The CDR3 DNA follows: TGCGCCAGCAGCCTCACAGGGTATTCGGGATTCGAGACTGAAGCTTTCTTT. The encoded protein is CASSLTGYSGFETEAFF.

This chain joins TRBV5-1 and TRBJ1-3, with a tentative D call TRBD1 (5 bases). The CDR3 covers 15 residues. V was pared by 4 bases and J by 4 bases, with 15 bases between. Germline V gene data show CDR1 as SGHRS and CDR2 as YFSETQ. CDR3 in amino acids: CASSPLLGDGNTIYF. As DNA, the CDR3 is TGCGCCAGCAGCCCCCTTCTGGGGGACGGAAACACCATATATTTT.

The J gene is TRBJ1-5, the V gene TRBV21-1; the table's D gene call, TRBD1, was not cross checked with the DNA. TRBV21-1 counts as a pseudogene. The CDR3 extends over 18 amino acids. The CDR3 sequence: CASSKAAQGEGGNQPQHF. In DNA, the CDR3 is TGTGCCAGCAGCAAAGCCGCACAGGGGGAAGGGGGCAATCAGCCCCAGCATTTT.

The V gene is TRBV5-1, the J gene TRBJ1-6; D gene ambiguous. V gave up 0 bases and J gave up 10 bases, with 11 bases separating them. The CDR3 contains 14 residues. Per the germline V gene, CDR1 is SGHRS and CDR2 is YFSETQ. CDR3 in amino acids: CASSLEVMGSPLHF. CDR3 nucleotide sequence: TGCGCCAGCAGCTTGGAGGTGATGGGGTCACCCCTCCACTTT.

The rearrangement joins TRBV6-1 to TRBJ1-2; D is unclear. Per the germline V gene, CDR1 is MNHNS and CDR2 is SASEGT. The CDR3 runs 15 residues. V was shortened by 7 bases and J by 4 bases, with 19 bases between the two germline ends. The CDR3 bases are TGTGCCAGCACTCCAAGCCAGACTCCAGTCTATGGCTACACCTTC. This translates into CASTPSQTPVYGYTF.

The genes are TRBV6-1 and TRBJ1-2; no definite D call. The CDR3 runs to 12 residues. Trimming left V 2 bases short and J 8 bases short, with 9 bases between. Per the germline V gene, CDR1 is MNHNS and CDR2 is SASEGT. CDR3 DNA sequence: TGTGCCAGCAGTGAATACCCGAGCGGCTACACCTTC. Translation gives CASSEYPSGYTF.